This TCR beta chain was retrieved from a study of blood T cell repertoires in COVID-19. Whole-study context: In each case, the material was cDNA or gDNA derived from T cells, B-cell-depleted T cells, or PBMCs.

Study processing details: Amplified reference gene primers provided the basis for estimating nucleated cell counts. Sequencing used immunoSEQ multiplex PCR; TCRdb keeps in-frame clones, though not all of them. The V and J calls and clone size were taken over from that table, and D and trimming were inferred from the DNA. The data show about 190,000 clones, about 81% seen once. The germline V and J ends were trimmed by 2 bases and 3 bases, with 14 bases remaining between them. The CDR3 runs 16 residues. Germline CDR1 MNHNS, CDR2 SASEGT. Sequencing used PBMCs or T cells enriched from blood (not recorded which). V gene TRBV6-1 combines with J gene TRBJ1-5; D is perhaps TRBD1 (5 bases). This TCR was sampled from a woman in her 30s who had recovered from COVID-19. For the CDR3, the DNA is TGTGCCAGCAGTGAACAGGGCAGGGCTACCAATCAGCCCCAGCATTTT. Amino acid sequence: CASSEQGRATNQPQHF.